The following is a TCR beta chain sequence with its context. Trimming cost V 3 bases and J 6 bases, with 21 bases left between them. In germline, CDR1 is SGDLS, CDR2 YYNGEE. The length of the CDR3 is 16 residues. This record comes from a study of blood T cell repertoires in COVID-19. The wider study: The United States, Italy and Spain were the sources of the acute and convalescent COVID-19 samples. PBMCs, B-cell-depleted T cells, or T cells were the source of the cDNA or gDNA that made up the material.

Clones were sequenced by immunoSEQ multiplex PCR, and TCRdb holds only the in-frame ones, with some missing. The sample yields about 150,000 clones, approximately 86% seen once. The origin of this receptor is a man between 65 and 85 years old with acute or convalescent COVID-19. The rearrangement uses TRBV9 and TRBJ1-1; D possibly corresponds to TRBD1 (5 bases). The sample comprised peripheral blood. The CDR3 DNA sequence: TGTGCCAGCAGCGCCCAAGTGGGGGGAACGGGCGCTGAAGCTTTCTTT. As protein: CASSAQVGGTGAEAFF.